This T cell receptor beta chain was documented in a study of blood T cells in healthy people across ages. In the study overall: About one barcoded beta molecule per two T cells came from capture by template switching.

A sample-barcoded 5' primer and a J-beta primer mix were used in a second PCR of about 7 to 12 cycles. One entry per CDR3 protein results from TCRdb running MiXCR on the 5' RACE reads. The sample holds 1.5 million to 1.9 million distinct CDR3 sequences, roughly two fifths seen once. The CDR3 contains 14 residues. CDR1 LNHDA and CDR2 SQIVND come from the germline V gene (reference sequence). V was shortened by 3 bases and J by 1 base, with 8 bases between the two germline ends. Sequencing used blood. This receptor was taken from a woman between 18 and 30 years old in good health. The rearrangement joins TRBV19 to TRBJ2-3; no clear D. The CDR3 is CASSIVGRTDTQYF. The CDR3 nucleotides are TGTGCCAGTAGTATTGTCGGCCGCACAGATACGCAGTATTTT.